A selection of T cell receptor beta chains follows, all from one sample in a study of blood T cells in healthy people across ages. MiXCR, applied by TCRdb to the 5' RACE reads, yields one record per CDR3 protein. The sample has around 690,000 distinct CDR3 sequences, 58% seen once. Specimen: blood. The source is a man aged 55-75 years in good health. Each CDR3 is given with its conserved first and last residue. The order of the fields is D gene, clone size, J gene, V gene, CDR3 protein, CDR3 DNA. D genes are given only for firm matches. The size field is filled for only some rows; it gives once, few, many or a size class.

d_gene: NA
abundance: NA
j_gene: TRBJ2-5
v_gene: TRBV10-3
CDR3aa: CAISDQPAKETQYF
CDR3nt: TGTGCCATCAGTGATCAGCCAGCTAAAGAGACCCAGTACTTC

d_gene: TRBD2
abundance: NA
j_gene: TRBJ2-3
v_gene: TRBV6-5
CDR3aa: CASSYTRTSTDTQYF
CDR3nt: TGTGCCAGCAGTTACACCCGGACTAGTACGGATACGCAGTATTTT

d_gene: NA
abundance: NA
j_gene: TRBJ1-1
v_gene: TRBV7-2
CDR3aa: CASSATRGSNTEAFF
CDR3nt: TGTGCCAGCAGCGCGACCAGGGGTAGCAACACTGAAGCTTTCTTT

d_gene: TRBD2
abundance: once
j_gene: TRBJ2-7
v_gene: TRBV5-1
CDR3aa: CASSLAQAGGHNEQYF
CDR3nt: TGCGCCAGCAGCTTGGCGCAAGCGGGGGGGCACAATGAGCAGTACTTC

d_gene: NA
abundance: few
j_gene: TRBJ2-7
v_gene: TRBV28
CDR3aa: CATQTRQTYEQYF
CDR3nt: TGTGCCACCCAGACCAGGCAGACCTACGAGCAGTACTTC

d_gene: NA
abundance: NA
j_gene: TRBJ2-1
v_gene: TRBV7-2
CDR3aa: CASSLSRGRKEQFF
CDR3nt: TGTGCCAGCAGCTTAAGCCGGGGACGAAAAGAGCAGTTCTTC

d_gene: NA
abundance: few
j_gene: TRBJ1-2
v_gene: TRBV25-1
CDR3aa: CASSRAGGFYGYTF
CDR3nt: TGTGCCAGCAGCCGGGCGGGGGGTTTTTATGGCTACACCTTC

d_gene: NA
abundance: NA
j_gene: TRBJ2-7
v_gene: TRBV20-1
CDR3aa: CSARDPTRPYEQYF
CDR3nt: TGCAGTGCTAGAGACCCGACTAGACCCTACGAGCAGTACTTC

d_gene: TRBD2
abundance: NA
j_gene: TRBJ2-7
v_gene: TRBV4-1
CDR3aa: CASSQGTSGGYYEQYF
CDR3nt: TGCGCCAGCAGCCAAGGGACTAGCGGGGGGTACTACGAGCAGTACTTC

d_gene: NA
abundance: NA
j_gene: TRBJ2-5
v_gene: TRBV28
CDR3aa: CASRNGVRRTAETQYF
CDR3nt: TGTGCCAGCAGGAACGGGGTACGACGGACAGCGGAGACCCAGTACTTC

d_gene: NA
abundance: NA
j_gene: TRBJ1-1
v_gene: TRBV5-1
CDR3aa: CASAPDGNTEAFF
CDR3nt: TGCGCCAGCGCCCCGGACGGAAACACTGAAGCTTTCTTT

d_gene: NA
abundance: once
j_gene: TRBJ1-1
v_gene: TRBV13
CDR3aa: CASSLDGGPGTEAFF
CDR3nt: TGTGCCAGCAGCTTAGATGGGGGGCCAGGCACTGAAGCTTTCTTT

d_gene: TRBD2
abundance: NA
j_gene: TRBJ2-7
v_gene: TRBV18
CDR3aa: CASSPLAGASYEQYF
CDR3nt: TGTGCCAGCTCACCACTAGCGGGGGCCTCCTACGAGCAGTACTTC

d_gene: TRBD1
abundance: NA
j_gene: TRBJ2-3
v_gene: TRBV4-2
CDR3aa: CASSHPRDRAGTDTQYF
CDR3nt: TGTGCCAGCAGCCATCCCCGGGACAGGGCAGGCACAGATACGCAGTATTTT

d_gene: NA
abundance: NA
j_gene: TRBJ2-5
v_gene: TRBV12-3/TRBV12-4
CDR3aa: CASSPQWETQYF
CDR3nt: TGTGCCAGCAGTCCCCAGTGGGAGACCCAGTACTTC

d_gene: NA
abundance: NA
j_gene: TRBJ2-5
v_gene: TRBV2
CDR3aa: CASIREETQYF
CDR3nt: TGTGCCAGCATCAGGGAAGAGACCCAGTACTTC

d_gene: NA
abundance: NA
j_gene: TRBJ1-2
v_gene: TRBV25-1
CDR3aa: CASSEFERGGYTF
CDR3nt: TGTGCCAGCAGTGAATTTGAACGAGGTGGCTACACCTTC

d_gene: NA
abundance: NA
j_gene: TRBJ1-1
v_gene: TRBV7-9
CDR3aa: CASSLGAGGAFF
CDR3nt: TGTGCCAGCAGCTTAGGGGCCGGGGGAGCTTTCTTT

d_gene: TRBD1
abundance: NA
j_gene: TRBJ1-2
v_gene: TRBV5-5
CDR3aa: CASSSMGTGYGYTF
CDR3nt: TGTGCCAGCAGCAGTATGGGGACAGGCTATGGCTACACCTTC

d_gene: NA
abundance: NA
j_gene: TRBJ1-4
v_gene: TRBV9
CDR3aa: CASSATGTNSEKLFF
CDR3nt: TGTGCCAGCAGCGCGACCGGGACAAATTCTGAAAAACTGTTTTTT

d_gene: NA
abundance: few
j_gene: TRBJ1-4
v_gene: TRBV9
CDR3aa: CASSVASSLNEKLFF
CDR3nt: TGTGCCAGCAGCGTAGCTTCAAGTCTTAATGAAAAACTGTTTTTT

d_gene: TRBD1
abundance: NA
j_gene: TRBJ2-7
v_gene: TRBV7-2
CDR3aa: CASSFGTGPSYEQYF
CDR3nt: TGTGCCAGCAGCTTCGGGACAGGGCCTTCCTACGAGCAGTACTTC

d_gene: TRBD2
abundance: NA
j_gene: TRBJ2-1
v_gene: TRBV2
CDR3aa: CASSGWRGVLLDEQFF
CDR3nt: TGTGCCAGCAGCGGGTGGCGGGGGGTCCTCCTCGATGAGCAGTTCTTC

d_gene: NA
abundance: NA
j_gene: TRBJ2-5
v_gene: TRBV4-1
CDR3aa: CASSQRGLPGETQYF
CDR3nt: TGCGCCAGCAGCCAACGCGGTCTACCGGGGGAGACCCAGTACTTC

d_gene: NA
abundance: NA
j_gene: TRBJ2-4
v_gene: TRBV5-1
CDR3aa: CASSSQTEGKNIQYF
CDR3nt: TGCGCCAGCAGCTCCCAGACAGAGGGCAAAAACATTCAGTACTTC

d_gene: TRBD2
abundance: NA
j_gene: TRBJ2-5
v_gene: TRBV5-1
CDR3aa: CASSLGLAGGVYPQETQYF
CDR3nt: TGCGCCAGCAGCTTGGGCCTAGCGGGGGGCGTTTATCCTCAAGAGACCCAGTACTTC

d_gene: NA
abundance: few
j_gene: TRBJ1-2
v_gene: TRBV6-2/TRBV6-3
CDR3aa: CASTDRPIYGYTF
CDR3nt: TGTGCCAGCACCGACAGGCCCATCTATGGCTACACCTTC

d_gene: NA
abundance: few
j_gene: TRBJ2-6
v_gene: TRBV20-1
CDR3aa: CSARESLGHSGANVLTF
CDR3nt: TGCAGTGCTAGAGAGTCACTGGGTCACTCTGGGGCCAACGTCCTGACTTTC

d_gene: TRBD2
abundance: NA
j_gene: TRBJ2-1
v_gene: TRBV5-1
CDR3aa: CASSLGLAGGLLNEQFF
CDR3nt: TGCGCCAGCAGCTTGGGACTAGCGGGGGGGCTCCTCAATGAGCAGTTCTTC

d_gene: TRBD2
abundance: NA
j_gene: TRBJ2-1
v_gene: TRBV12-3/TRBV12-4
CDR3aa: CASSFGLAGGLGSEQFF
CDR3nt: TGTGCCAGCAGTTTTGGGTTAGCGGGGGGTTTAGGGAGTGAGCAGTTCTTC

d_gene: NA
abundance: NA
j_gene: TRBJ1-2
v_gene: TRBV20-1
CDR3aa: CSARNNLGGYTF
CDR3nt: TGCAGTGCTAGAAACAACCTGGGGGGCTACACCTTC

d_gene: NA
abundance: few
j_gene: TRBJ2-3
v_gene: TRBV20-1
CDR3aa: CSAREVWGRGSTDTQYF
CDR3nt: TGCAGTGCTAGAGAAGTCTGGGGGCGGGGGAGCACAGATACGCAGTATTTT

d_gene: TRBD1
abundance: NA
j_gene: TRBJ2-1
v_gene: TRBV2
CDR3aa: CASSGLGTGGNEQFF
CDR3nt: TGTGCCAGCAGTGGACTCGGGACAGGGGGGAATGAGCAGTTCTTC

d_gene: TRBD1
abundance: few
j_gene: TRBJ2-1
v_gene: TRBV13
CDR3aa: CASSPSPGTGKYNEQFF
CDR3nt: TGTGCCAGCAGCCCGTCCCCCGGGACAGGGAAGTATAATGAGCAGTTCTTC

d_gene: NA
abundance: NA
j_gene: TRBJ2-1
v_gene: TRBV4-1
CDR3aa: CASSQDPTTMTSSSEQFF
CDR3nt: TGCGCCAGCAGCCAAGATCCGACCACCATGACTAGTAGTAGTGAGCAGTTCTTC

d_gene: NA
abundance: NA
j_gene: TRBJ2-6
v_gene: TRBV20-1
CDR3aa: CSARDGKAPSGANVLTF
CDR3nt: TGCAGTGCTAGAGATGGCAAAGCCCCCTCCGGGGCCAACGTCCTGACTTTC

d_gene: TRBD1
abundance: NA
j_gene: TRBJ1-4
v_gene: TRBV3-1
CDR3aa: CASSQGGTGQEKLFF
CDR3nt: TGTGCCAGCAGCCAAGGAGGGACAGGCCAAGAAAAACTGTTTTTT

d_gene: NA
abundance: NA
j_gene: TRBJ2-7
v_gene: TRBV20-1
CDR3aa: CSARDLEKGRYEQYF
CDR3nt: TGCAGTGCAAGAGATCTTGAAAAAGGCAGGTACGAGCAGTACTTC